This paragraph covers one TCR beta chain sequence. Its antigen remains unidentified. A single record per CDR3 protein comes from TCRdb applying MiXCR to the 5' RACE reads. The table lists roughly 490,000 distinct CDR3 sequences, approximately 15% of them singletons, with 0.95% to 1% in the top ten. Per the germline V gene, CDR1 is SGHRS and CDR2 is YFSETQ. This CDR3 is 14 amino acids long. V lost 4 bases to trimming and J lost 2 bases, with 11 bases between them. Healthy Caucasians made up all donors. The data derive from a study of identical twins. Findings of the study overall: Not following the same donors, the study drew its conclusions from cross-sectional statistical analysis.

These same data were also listed under a study on yellow fever vaccine responses in identical twins.

Sample: CD4+ T cells sorted from blood. This chain uses TRBV5-1 with TRBJ2-3; weak D call: TRBD2 (5 bases). This receptor was obtained from a woman aged 18-29 years in good health. CDR3 region: CASSPTSYTDTQYF. The CDR3 DNA sequence: TGCGCCAGCAGCCCTACTAGTTACACAGATACGCAGTATTTT.